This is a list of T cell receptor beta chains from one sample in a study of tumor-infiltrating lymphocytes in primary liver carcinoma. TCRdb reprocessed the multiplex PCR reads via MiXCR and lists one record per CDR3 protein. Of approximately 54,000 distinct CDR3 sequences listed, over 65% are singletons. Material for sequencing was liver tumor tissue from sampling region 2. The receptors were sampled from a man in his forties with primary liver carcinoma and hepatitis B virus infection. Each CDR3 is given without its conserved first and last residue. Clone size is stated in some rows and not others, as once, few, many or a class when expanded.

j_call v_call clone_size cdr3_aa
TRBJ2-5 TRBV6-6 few AGSLVEEIQY
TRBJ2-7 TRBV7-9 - ASSMGTSPGQY
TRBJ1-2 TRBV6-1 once ACSEEGPMGGYT
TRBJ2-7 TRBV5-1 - ASSLVGTAFLRQY
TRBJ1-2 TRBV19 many ASSMGGYGYT
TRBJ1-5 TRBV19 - ASSIGWDQPQH
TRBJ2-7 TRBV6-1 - ASSEPAVGGYDQY
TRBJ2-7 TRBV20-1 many SAGEYEQY
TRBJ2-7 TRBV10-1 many ASIESSYEQY
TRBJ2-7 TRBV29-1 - SVEEGALGEQY
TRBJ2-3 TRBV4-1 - ARSQGQSTDTQY